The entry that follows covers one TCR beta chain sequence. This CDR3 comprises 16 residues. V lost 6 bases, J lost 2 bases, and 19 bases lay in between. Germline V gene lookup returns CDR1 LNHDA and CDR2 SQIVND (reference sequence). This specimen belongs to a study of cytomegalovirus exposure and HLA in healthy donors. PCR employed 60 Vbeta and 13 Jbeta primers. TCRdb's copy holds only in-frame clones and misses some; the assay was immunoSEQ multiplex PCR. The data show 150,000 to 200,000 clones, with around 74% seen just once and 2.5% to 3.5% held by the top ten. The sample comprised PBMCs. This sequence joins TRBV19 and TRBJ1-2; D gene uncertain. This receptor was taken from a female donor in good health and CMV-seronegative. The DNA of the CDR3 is TGTGCCAGTAGCATTCCCGGGGAGGGCGGAAACTATGGCTACACCTTC. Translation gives CASSIPGEGGNYGYTF. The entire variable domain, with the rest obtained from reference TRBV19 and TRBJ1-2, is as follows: DGGITQSPKYLFRKEGQNVTLSCEQNLNHDAMYWYRQDPGQGLRLIYYSQIVNDFQKGDIAEGYSVSREKKESFPLTVTSAQKNPTAFYLCASSIPGEGGNYGYTFGSGTRLTVV.